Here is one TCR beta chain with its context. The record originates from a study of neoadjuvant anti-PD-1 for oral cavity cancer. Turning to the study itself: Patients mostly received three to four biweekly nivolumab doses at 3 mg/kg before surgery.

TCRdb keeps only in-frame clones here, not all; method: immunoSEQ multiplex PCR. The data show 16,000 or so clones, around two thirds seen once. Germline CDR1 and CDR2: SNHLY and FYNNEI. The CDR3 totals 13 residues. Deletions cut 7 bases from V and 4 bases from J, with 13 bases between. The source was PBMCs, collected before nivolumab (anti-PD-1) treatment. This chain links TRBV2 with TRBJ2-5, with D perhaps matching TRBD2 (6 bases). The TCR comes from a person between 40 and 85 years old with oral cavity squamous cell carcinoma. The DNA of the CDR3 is TGTGCCAGCATGGCACAGACTAGAGAGACCCAGTACTTC. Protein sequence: CASMAQTRETQYF.